One T cell receptor (beta chain) is described in this entry. The definition of stable Graves' hyperthyroidism was no ophthalmopathy progression within 18 months. Pregnant or lactating patients were excluded, as were those with uncontrolled infection or other autoimmune disease. Diagnoses rested on clinical symptoms, serum thyroxine and TRAb, thyroid ultrasound and orbital computed tomography. This sample was taken from a study of T cells in Graves' hyperthyroidism and ophthalmopathy. Amplification of TCR beta CDR3 regions was performed using RNA transcripts as template. Using the HTBI primer set, a first-round RT-PCR was run on the TCR CDR3. TCRdb itself ran the multiplex PCR reads through MiXCR, one entry per CDR3 protein. The sample shows hundreds of thousands of distinct CDR3 sequences, about two fifths of them seen only once. Germline assignment: CDR1 SGHTA and CDR2 FQGNSA. This CDR3 is 19 amino acids long. The V end lost 8 bases, the J end lost 2 bases, and 27 bases lay between the germline ends.

The TCR originated in a young man with Graves' hyperthyroidism. This chain connects TRBV7-2 to TRBJ2-2; D is possibly TRBD2 (7 bases). Sequenced sample: blood. The CDR3 nucleotides are TGTGCCAGCGGTTCTGCCGGCGGGGGCGCTTTCGGAAACACCGGGGAGCTGTTTTTT. Translated, it gives CASGSAGGGAFGNTGELFF.